This T cell receptor beta chain came from a study of blood T cell repertoires in COVID-19. Trimming took 2 bases from V and 8 from J; bases not matched to a gene: 9. Germline V lookup: CDR1 SNHLY, CDR2 FYNNEI. The CDR3 consists of 15 residues. Per the original data handling: How many nucleated cells were present was estimated from reference gene primer amplification. Sequencing was performed with immunoSEQ multiplex PCR; in TCRdb, only in-frame clones are kept and a portion is missing. That table supplies the V and J calls and clone size; D and trimming were determined from the DNA. This sample has around 46,000 clones, with 75% to 90% found just once.

The specimen sequenced was peripheral blood. The source is a woman aged 80 or over with COVID-19, enrolled during active disease. The chain employs TRBV2 and TRBJ1-2, with TRBD1 matching over 9 bases. The CDR3 loop is CASSERTGVVRGYTF. The CDR3 bases are TGTGCCAGCAGTGAAAGGACAGGGGTTGTTCGGGGCTACACCTTC.